This TCR beta chain derives from a study of CXCR3-negative and CXCR3-positive naive CD8 T cells. Per germline, CDR1 SEHNR and CDR2 FQNEAQ (reference sequence). The CDR3 spans 11 residues. UMI-tagged TRB cDNA libraries were built via 5' RACE. TCRdb reworked the 5' RACE reads into one entry per CDR3 protein, no DNA. The record lists 50,000 to 75,000 distinct CDR3 sequences, of which the ten most abundant hold 4.3%. The specimen was naive CXCR3- CD8+ T cells from blood. Described subset: CD45RO-CCR7+CD27+CD95- naive CD8+ T cells lacking CXCR3 (TNR3-). This chain joins TRBV7-9 and TRBJ1-1. The sequence was obtained from a human donor in good health. Some clones in this sample may be carry-over from other donors' samples. CDR3 amino acids: CASSDGVGAFF.